This T cell receptor beta chain appears in the sequencing data of a study of CD8 T cells in Susac syndrome (dated by TCRdb to about 2019). Study-level background: The study used repertoire sequencing to test whether antigen drove CD8+ T cell activation and differentiation in Susac syndrome. The clonality of the CD8+ T cell repertoire was compared across approximately twelve healthy donors, some 14 Susac syndrome patients and 15 multiple sclerosis patients.

RNA was extracted using the RNeasy kit, and roughly 0.45 to 1 microgram was reverse transcribed with random hexamers. TCR beta CDR3 regions were amplified with the immunoSEQ multiplex PCR assay covering 54 Vbeta and 13 Jbeta segments. PCR amplification bias was corrected using a synthetic template baseline for primer optimization and computational correction. In the source study's methods: Reads were annotated to V, D and J genes according to IMGT and were analyzed with immunoSEQ Analyzer, with only productive sequences retained. To calculate clonality, Shannon entropy was normalized by log2 of the number of productive unique sequences and then subtracted from one. Public and private clones were assessed among the 100 most prevalent clones of each patient and control. A clone was defined as Susac-specific if it was absent from the healthy and MS cohorts, from over a thousand published viral clones and from other ImmuneACCESS disease sequences. Through fastp at Q25 and MiXCR, TCRdb rebuilt clones from the public reads, retaining in-frame beta chains. Rows matching on CDR3 protein sequence are summarized as one entry with the most common DNA and genes. TCRdb's processing, not the study's, gives the V and J calls here. This sample is represented by fewer than 100,000 distinct CDR3 sequences; roughly nine tenths of them were singletons. The top ten clonotypes cover 0.5% to 0.65% of the sample.

Remarks on this clonotype: Which antigen it targets is not known. One base away there is no much larger clone; base qualities are not given.

The paper as a whole reports these results and caveats: The number of individuals in the TCR sequencing and HLA analysis was recognized as being relatively small.

A distance of 8 bases separates the germline ends of V and J, which lose 3 bases and 6 bases respectively. The germline V gene encodes CDR1 SGHNT and CDR2 YENEEA. The CDR3 measures 12 amino acids from cysteine to phenylalanine. Just the 36-base CDR3 DNA is kept, in frame starting at base 1. Peripheral blood CD8+ and CD4+ T cells from healthy donors, Susac syndrome patients and multiple sclerosis patients were profiled by high-throughput TCR beta sequencing. The multiple sclerosis controls were treatment-naive patients whose relapsing-remitting disease, either stable or active, fulfilled the revised McDonald criteria. CD8+ TEMRA cells were enriched by FACS, while bulk CD8+ and CD4+ T cells were purified by magnetic negative isolation. Blood was collected in EDTA tubes and processed within 24 hours, with PBMCs isolated through density gradient centrifugation. PBMCs intended for TCR sequencing were cryopreserved in liquid nitrogen and thawed later in a water bath at 37 degrees C. The sorted or isolated CD4+, CD8+ and CD8+ TEMRA cells had a purity of 90% or higher.

Sequencing was done on a sample of CD8+ T cells from PBMCs. Recombination linked TRBV11-3 to TRBJ1-1; no D gene is confidently identified. The source is a human donor with multiple sclerosis. The CDR3 reads CASSFGRSEAFF. The nucleotides read TGTGCCAGCAGCTTCGGCAGATCTGAAGCTTTCTTT.